The rows below give T cell receptor beta chains drawn from one sample of a study of shared clonotypes between healthy human individuals. Produced via immunoSEQ multiplex PCR; TCRdb's table is partial and in-frame only. Of 2 million to 2.5 million clones listed, 80% to 95% are singletons. The sequenced sample consisted of naive CD4+ T cells from PBMCs. The source of these receptors is a man between 18 and 35 years old in good health. Some clones in this sample may be carry-over from other donors' samples. CDR3s include the opening cysteine and the closing phenylalanine or tryptophan. D genes are given only for firm matches. Size is stated for part of the rows, as once, few or many counts, or as a class when the clone is expanded.

D: TRBD2; V: TRBV7-2; size: .; J: TRBJ2-3; CDR3: CASSTTSGSTDTQYF; DNA: TGTGCCAGCAGCACAACTAGCGGGAGCACAGATACGCAGTATTTT
D: .; V: TRBV6-1; size: .; J: TRBJ2-7; CDR3: CASSAHLTPIPYEQYF; DNA: TGTGCCAGCAGTGCTCATTTGACACCCATACCCTACGAGCAGTACTTC
D: TRBD1; V: TRBV7-2; size: .; J: TRBJ2-2; CDR3: CASSLAGDRGLRTGELFF; DNA: TGTGCCAGCAGCTTAGCAGGGGACAGGGGGCTTCGAACCGGGGAGCTGTTTTTT
D: .; V: TRBV10-3; size: .; J: TRBJ1-1; CDR3: CAISGGTEAFF; DNA: TGTGCCATCAGTGGTGGCACTGAAGCTTTCTTT
D: .; V: TRBV27; size: .; J: TRBJ2-7; CDR3: CASRPGGWGRFYEQYF; DNA: TGTGCCAGCAGGCCTGGGGGGTGGGGGCGCTTCTACGAGCAGTACTTC
D: TRBD1; V: TRBV5-4; size: .; J: TRBJ1-4; CDR3: CASSLWLGQGGEKLFF; DNA: TGTGCCAGCAGCTTGTGGCTCGGGCAGGGGGGAGAGAAACTGTTTTTT
D: TRBD2; V: TRBV29-1; size: .; J: TRBJ2-3; CDR3: CSVMKGASGNRVDTQYF; DNA: TGCAGCGTGATGAAGGGGGCTAGCGGGAACCGTGTCGATACGCAGTATTTT
D: .; V: TRBV5-1; size: .; J: TRBJ2-7; CDR3: CASSWATGTRHEQYF; DNA: TGCGCCAGCAGCTGGGCTACCGGGACACGCCACGAGCAGTACTTC
D: TRBD2; V: TRBV2; size: .; J: TRBJ2-1; CDR3: CASSGLAGRNEQFF; DNA: TGTGCCAGCAGTGGACTAGCGGGAAGGAATGAGCAGTTCTTC
D: TRBD2; V: TRBV13; size: .; J: TRBJ2-7; CDR3: CASSLKRGSQSAYEQYF; DNA: TGTGCCAGCAGCCTAAAACGCGGGAGCCAGTCCGCCTACGAGCAGTACTTC
D: .; V: TRBV2; size: few; J: TRBJ2-1; CDR3: CASRLLEWDEQFF; DNA: TGTGCCAGCAGGCTCCTAGAGTGGGATGAGCAGTTCTTC
D: TRBD2; V: TRBV5-5; size: .; J: TRBJ2-1; CDR3: CASSLTGSGRGNNEQFF; DNA: TGTGCCAGCAGCTTGACCGGTAGCGGGAGGGGAAACAATGAGCAGTTCTTC
D: .; V: TRBV5-1; size: .; J: TRBJ1-2; CDR3: CASSSLFYGYTF; DNA: TGCGCCAGCAGCTCCTTGTTCTATGGCTACACCTTC
D: .; V: TRBV2; size: .; J: TRBJ1-2; CDR3: CASSLTGSFGGYTF; DNA: TGTGCCAGCAGTCTTACCGGGTCCTTCGGGGGCTACACCTTC
D: .; V: TRBV4-1; size: .; J: TRBJ2-6; CDR3: CASSQGGSLAGANVLTF; DNA: TGCGCCAGCAGCCAAGGTGGGTCCCTGGCGGGGGCCAACGTCCTGACTTTC
D: .; V: TRBV5-1; size: .; J: TRBJ2-1; CDR3: CASSLGLGGSNEQFF; DNA: TGCGCCAGCAGCTTGGGACTAGGGGGGTCAAATGAGCAGTTCTTC
D: .; V: TRBV29-1; size: few; J: TRBJ1-2; CDR3: CSATISGGYTF; DNA: TGCAGCGCTACTATATCGGGGGGCTACACCTTC
D: TRBD2; V: TRBV6-4; size: .; J: TRBJ2-2; CDR3: CASRLLAEAGELFF; DNA: TGTGCCAGCAGACTACTAGCGGAGGCCGGGGAGCTGTTTTTT
D: .; V: TRBV30; size: .; J: TRBJ1-2; CDR3: CAWSVSFYGYTF; DNA: TGTGCCTGGAGTGTAAGCTTCTATGGCTACACCTTC
D: .; V: TRBV28; size: .; J: TRBJ2-2; CDR3: CAILLTGGSNTGELFF; DNA: TGTGCCATCCTCCTAACAGGCGGTTCGAACACCGGGGAGCTGTTTTTT
D: .; V: TRBV6-6; size: .; J: TRBJ2-7; CDR3: CASSSFVGNEQYF; DNA: TGTGCCAGCAGTTCTTTTGTCGGTAACGAGCAGTACTTC
D: .; V: TRBV7-9; size: .; J: TRBJ1-3; CDR3: CASSSGWGSGNTIYF; DNA: TGTGCCAGCAGCTCAGGGTGGGGGTCTGGAAACACCATATATTTT
D: .; V: TRBV13; size: once; J: TRBJ2-1; CDR3: CASSLGLPGRRFF; DNA: TGTGCCAGCAGCTTAGGCCTACCGGGGAGGCGGTTCTTC
D: TRBD2; V: TRBV29-1; size: .; J: TRBJ2-2; CDR3: CSVGGGLAGELAGELFF; DNA: TGCAGCGTTGGCGGGGGGCTAGCGGGAGAATTGGCCGGGGAGCTGTTTTTT
D: .; V: TRBV28; size: .; J: TRBJ2-3; CDR3: CASSAPGAASTDTQYF; DNA: TGTGCCAGCAGTGCCCCAGGTGCGGCAAGCACAGATACGCAGTATTTT
D: .; V: TRBV12-2; size: .; J: TRBJ1-2; CDR3: CASRSHPRDGYTF; DNA: TGTGCAAGTCGCTCCCACCCACGGGATGGCTACACCTTC
D: TRBD1; V: TRBV4-3; size: .; J: TRBJ2-7; CDR3: CASSPGTDASYEQYF; DNA: TGCGCCAGCAGCCCGGGGACAGATGCCTCCTACGAGCAGTACTTC
D: .; V: TRBV7-2; size: .; J: TRBJ2-5; CDR3: CASSLWSETQYF; DNA: TGTGCCAGCAGCTTATGGTCAGAGACCCAGTACTTC
D: .; V: TRBV10-3; size: .; J: TRBJ2-1; CDR3: CAISERGDEQFF; DNA: TGTGCCATCAGTGAGAGGGGGGATGAGCAGTTCTTC
D: .; V: TRBV2; size: .; J: TRBJ2-1; CDR3: CASNPSVREQFF; DNA: TGTGCCAGCAATCCTAGCGTGCGTGAGCAGTTCTTC
D: .; V: TRBV6-5; size: .; J: TRBJ2-3; CDR3: CASSYSWRDPTDTQYF; DNA: TGTGCCAGCAGTTACTCATGGCGGGATCCCACAGATACGCAGTATTTT
D: TRBD1; V: TRBV5-1; size: .; J: TRBJ1-1; CDR3: CASSFNTGDTEAFF; DNA: TGCGCCAGCAGCTTCAATACAGGGGACACTGAAGCTTTCTTT
D: .; V: TRBV19; size: .; J: TRBJ1-5; CDR3: CASTDSLNQPQHF; DNA: TGTGCCAGTACGGACAGCCTCAATCAGCCCCAGCATTTT
D: .; V: TRBV28; size: .; J: TRBJ1-5; CDR3: CASRDRNQPQHF; DNA: TGTGCCAGCAGGGACAGAAATCAGCCCCAGCATTTT
D: .; V: TRBV7-2; size: .; J: TRBJ1-3; CDR3: CASSGRAEGNTIYF; DNA: TGTGCCAGCTCGGGCCGGGCTGAGGGAAACACCATATATTTT
D: TRBD2; V: TRBV7-2; size: .; J: TRBJ2-5; CDR3: CASRYGPGLAGETQYF; DNA: TGTGCCAGCAGGTACGGACCGGGACTAGCGGGAGAGACCCAGTACTTC
D: .; V: TRBV28; size: .; J: TRBJ2-7; CDR3: CASSLGSPREQYF; DNA: TGTGCCAGCAGTTTGGGGTCTCCAAGGGAGCAGTACTTC
D: TRBD2; V: TRBV28; size: .; J: TRBJ2-7; CDR3: CASSLWREGYSYEQYF; DNA: TGTGCCAGCAGTTTGTGGCGGGAGGGCTACTCCTACGAGCAGTACTTC
D: .; V: TRBV7-3; size: .; J: TRBJ2-2; CDR3: CASSLTRNTGELFF; DNA: TGTGCCAGCAGCTTAACCCGAAACACCGGGGAGCTGTTTTTT
D: .; V: TRBV7-9; size: once; J: TRBJ2-7; CDR3: CASSLIGGDYEQYF; DNA: TGTGCCAGCAGCTTGATAGGAGGGGACTACGAGCAGTACTTC
D: TRBD2; V: TRBV2; size: .; J: TRBJ2-7; CDR3: CASTGSKTSGSYEQYF; DNA: TGTGCCAGCACCGGGTCCAAGACTAGCGGCTCCTACGAGCAGTACTTC
D: .; V: TRBV6-5; size: .; J: TRBJ2-4; CDR3: CASSPTGQVENIQYF; DNA: TGTGCCAGCAGCCCGACGGGACAAGTAGAAAACATTCAGTACTTC
D: TRBD2; V: TRBV9; size: .; J: TRBJ2-5; CDR3: CASSASTSGRARETQYF; DNA: TGTGCCAGCAGCGCCTCGACTAGCGGGAGGGCGAGAGAGACCCAGTACTTC
D: .; V: TRBV10-3; size: .; J: TRBJ2-7; CDR3: CAISGTDSNFREQYF; DNA: TGTGCCATCAGTGGGACGGACAGCAATTTCCGCGAGCAGTACTTC
D: .; V: TRBV11-2; size: .; J: TRBJ1-1; CDR3: CASSQGGVAFF; DNA: TGTGCCAGCAGCCAGGGAGGTGTGGCTTTCTTT
D: .; V: TRBV7-9; size: .; J: TRBJ2-2; CDR3: CASSLVQGLNTGELFF; DNA: TGTGCCAGCAGCTTAGTGCAGGGGTTGAACACCGGGGAGCTGTTTTTT
D: TRBD1; V: TRBV5-1; size: .; J: TRBJ2-7; CDR3: CASGDSATYEQYF; DNA: TGCGCCAGCGGGGACAGCGCTACCTACGAGCAGTACTTC
D: TRBD1; V: TRBV4-1; size: .; J: TRBJ2-7; CDR3: CASSQARRQGAHEQYF; DNA: TGCGCCAGCAGCCAAGCGAGGCGACAGGGGGCCCACGAGCAGTACTTC
D: .; V: TRBV19; size: .; J: TRBJ1-5; CDR3: CASSIGGVNSNQPQHF; DNA: TGTGCCAGTAGTATAGGAGGGGTCAATAGCAATCAGCCCCAGCATTTT
D: TRBD2; V: TRBV7-3; size: .; J: TRBJ2-2; CDR3: CASSLRETSGRPLTGELFF; DNA: TGTGCCAGCAGCTTAAGGGAGACTAGCGGGAGGCCTCTTACCGGGGAGCTGTTTTTT